This TCR beta chain is drawn from a study of T cell responses to AZD1222 COVID-19 vaccine. The germline V and J ends were trimmed by 3 bases and 1 base, with 13 bases remaining between them. The CDR3 totals 15 residues. Per the germline V gene, CDR1 is DFQATT and CDR2 is SNEGSKA (reference sequence). Only in-frame clones appear in the TCRdb table, and some are missing; sequencing was by immunoSEQ multiplex PCR. The sample contains approximately 160,000 clones, 85% to 95% of which appear only once. The rearrangement uses TRBV20-1 and TRBJ2-1; possible D gene TRBD1, 6 bases. Specimen: peripheral blood, collected on day 0 of AZD1222 vaccination. The TCR was taken from an adult in good health. In DNA form, the CDR3 reads TGCAGTGCTAGTGAGCAGGGGTTATCCTACAATGAGCAGTTCTTC. This encodes CSASEQGLSYNEQFF.